The source of this TCR beta chain is a study of T cell responses to AZD1222 COVID-19 vaccine. Study-wide context: Second doses that came at about 4 or about 12 weeks were put together.

Produced via immunoSEQ multiplex PCR; TCRdb's table is partial and in-frame only. The table lists 90,000 to 120,000 clones, about 90% of them singletons, with approximately 7% in the top ten. CDR1 is SGHDN and CDR2 is FVKESK in the germline V gene. CDR3 length: 14 residues. V was pared by 5 bases and J by 8 bases, with 18 bases between. The source is an adult in good health. The sequencing here drew on peripheral blood, taken on day 0 of AZD1222 vaccination. V is TRBV14 and J is TRBJ1-2; D unclear. The CDR3 bases are TGTGCCAGCAGCTTCAGCCGGAGTCGGGGAGGCTACACCTTC. It encodes CASSFSRSRGGYTF.